These T cell receptor beta chains were read from a single sample in a study of blood T cell repertoires in COVID-19. The method was immunoSEQ multiplex PCR; TCRdb's version includes in-frame clones alone and lacks a portion of them. The table lists about 54,000 clones, 81% of them singletons. Sample: peripheral blood. All receptors derive from a woman aged 55-75 years with acute or convalescent COVID-19. Each CDR3 is given with its conserved first and last residue. The D gene is left open where the match is weak. Rows give clone size only sometimes, using once, few, many, or a class for an expanded clone.

J,size,D,V,CDR3,DNA
TRBJ2-7,NA,TRBD1,TRBV27,CASSSGTGLSYEQYF,TGTGCCAGCAGCTCCGGGACAGGGCTTTCCTACGAGCAGTACTTC
TRBJ2-1,few,NA,TRBV7-9,CASSLQSNEQFF,TGTGCCAGCAGCTTACAGTCGAATGAGCAGTTCTTC
TRBJ2-7,NA,NA,TRBV5-1,CASSLGQSSYEQYF,TGCGCCAGCAGCTTGGGACAGAGCTCCTACGAGCAGTACTTC
TRBJ2-2,NA,NA,TRBV6-1,CASSGQALMNTGELFF,TGTGCCAGCAGTGGACAGGCGCTAATGAACACCGGGGAGCTGTTTTTT
TRBJ2-5,few,NA,TRBV15,CATSSSREYQETQYF,TGTGCCACCAGCAGCTCTAGGGAGTACCAAGAGACCCAGTACTTC
TRBJ1-1,NA,TRBD1,TRBV5-1,CASSLLTGGSTEAFF,TGCGCCAGCAGCTTGCTGACAGGGGGAAGCACTGAAGCTTTCTTT
TRBJ2-3,NA,NA,TRBV3-1/TRBV3-2,CASSQDGARTDTQYF,TGTGCCAGCAGCCAAGATGGGGCCCGCACAGATACGCAGTATTTT
TRBJ1-3,NA,NA,TRBV7-8,CASSLGQPRGNTIYF,TGTGCCAGCAGCTTAGGACAGCCGAGGGGAAACACCATATATTTT
TRBJ1-6,NA,NA,TRBV6-5,CASGPPPGVNSPLHF,TGTGCCAGCGGACCCCCACCGGGAGTTAATTCACCCCTCCACTTT
TRBJ1-4,NA,NA,TRBV24-1,CATSDGGPNEKLFF,TGTGCCACCAGTGACGGTGGGCCAAATGAAAAACTGTTTTTT
TRBJ2-3,once,NA,TRBV29-1,CSVVPIAATTGTQYF,TGCAGCGTTGTCCCCATAGCGGCTACTACGGGTACGCAGTATTTT
TRBJ1-2,NA,NA,TRBV24-1,CATSDLGGVNGYTF,TGTGCCACCAGTGATTTGGGGGGGGTGAATGGCTACACCTTC
TRBJ2-1,once,NA,TRBV18,CASSQDSGGEQFF,TGTGCCAGCTCACAAGACTCGGGTGGAGAGCAGTTCTTC
TRBJ1-1,NA,NA,TRBV18,CASSPQGRRDTEAFF,TGTGCCAGCTCACCACAGGGGAGGAGGGACACTGAAGCTTTCTTT
TRBJ2-3,NA,NA,TRBV2,CASSETAGSTDTQYF,TGTGCCAGCAGTGAAACGGCGGGTAGCACAGATACGCAGTATTTT
TRBJ2-5,few,NA,TRBV10-2,CASSAPGSETQYF,TGCGCCAGCAGTGCCCCAGGGTCGGAGACCCAGTACTTC
TRBJ2-5,NA,TRBD2,TRBV11-3,CASNLAGGSETQYF,TGTGCCAGCAACTTAGCGGGAGGGTCAGAGACCCAGTACTTC